A selection of T cell receptor beta chains follows, all from one sample in a study of cytomegalovirus exposure and HLA in healthy donors. Only in-frame clones appear in the TCRdb table, and some are missing; sequencing was by immunoSEQ multiplex PCR. The data show 98,000 or so clones, approximately 80% seen once. The sample taken for sequencing was PBMCs. The receptors originated from a woman in her late teens or twenties in good health and CMV-seropositive. The CDR3 runs from the conserved cysteine through the conserved F or W. D genes are given only for firm matches. The listing skips clone size in some rows; elsewhere it reads once, few, many or a size class.

J | V | size | D | DNA | CDR3
TRBJ2-7 | TRBV30 | . | TRBD2 | TGTGCCTGGAGTCTACTAGCGGGGCAGTACGAGCAGTACTTC | CAWSLLAGQYEQYF
TRBJ2-7 | TRBV10-3 | . | TRBD2 | TGTGCCATCAGTGCGGAGACTAGCGGGATCATCTACGAGCAGTACTTC | CAISAETSGIIYEQYF
TRBJ1-4 | TRBV30 | . | . | TGTGCCTGGAGTGTGTTGGCGGGGAATGAAAAACTGTTTTTT | CAWSVLAGNEKLFF
TRBJ2-2 | TRBV5-1 | . | . | TGCGCCAGCAGCTTGGAGAACAGCAACACCGGGGAGCTGTTTTTT | CASSLENSNTGELFF
TRBJ2-3 | TRBV7-8 | . | . | TGTGCCAGCAGCATCGGGAGAACAGATACGCAGTATTTT | CASSIGRTDTQYF
TRBJ1-4 | TRBV6-6 | . | . | TGTGCCAGCAGGGCCTATAGCTCAACTAATGAAAAACTGTTTTTT | CASRAYSSTNEKLFF
TRBJ2-7 | TRBV4-2 | . | TRBD2 | TGTGCCAGCAGCCCGTCTGGGGGGGGTTACGAGCAGTACTTC | CASSPSGGGYEQYF
TRBJ2-7 | TRBV29-1 | . | TRBD1 | TGCAGCGCACTACACCCCGGGACAGGTTCCTACGAGCAGTACTTC | CSALHPGTGSYEQYF
TRBJ2-1 | TRBV19 | . | TRBD2 | TGTGCCAGTAGTATAGATCGGCTAGCGGGAGGCGATGAGCAGTTCTTC | CASSIDRLAGGDEQFF
TRBJ2-5 | TRBV2 | . | . | TGTGCCAGCAGCCGAAGTAGGAACTACGGGGATGAGACCCAGTACTTC | CASSRSRNYGDETQYF
TRBJ1-2 | TRBV15 | . | . | TGTGCCACCAGCAGAGACTACGGGAGAGCGGGGGATGGCTACACCTTC | CATSRDYGRAGDGYTF
TRBJ1-3 | TRBV18 | . | TRBD1 | TGTGCCAGCTCACCAACCTCTGGGGGACAGGGCTCAAACACCATATATTTT | CASSPTSGGQGSNTIYF
TRBJ1-3 | TRBV7-7 | . | . | TGTGCTAGCAGCTTAGACAGGACGAACACCATATATTTT | CASSLDRTNTIYF
TRBJ2-7 | TRBV5-1 | . | . | TGCGCCAGCAGCGACACCTACGAGCAGTACTTC | CASSDTYEQYF
TRBJ2-7 | TRBV11-2 | . | TRBD2 | TGTGCCAGCATCCGATCCGCGGGAGTTGGACCCTACGAGCAGTACTTC | CASIRSAGVGPYEQYF
TRBJ2-2 | TRBV27 | . | . | TGTGCCAGCAGTCCCCACAGGGAGAACACCGGGGAGCTGTTTTTT | CASSPHRENTGELFF
TRBJ1-2 | TRBV28 | . | . | TGTGCCAGCAGCCTGACTATTAACTATGGCTACACCTTC | CASSLTINYGYTF
TRBJ1-5 | TRBV19 | . | . | TGTGCCATCAGTGATAGCAATCAGCCCCAGCATTTT | CAISDSNQPQHF
TRBJ1-5 | TRBV28 | . | . | TGTGCCAGCAGTTCCTCGGGTACTCAGCCCCAGCATTTT | CASSSSGTQPQHF
TRBJ1-2 | TRBV6-5 | once | . | TGTGCCAGCAGCCACGGACAGTTCTATGGCTACACCTTC | CASSHGQFYGYTF
TRBJ2-3 | TRBV7-2 | . | TRBD2 | TGTGCCAGCAGCAGCGGACTAGGTACGACAGATACGCAGTATTTT | CASSSGLGTTDTQYF
TRBJ2-7 | TRBV7-6 | once | TRBD2 | TGTGCCAGCAGCTTAGTTTCGCGGGAGGATGAGCAGTACTTC | CASSLVSREDEQYF
TRBJ2-3 | TRBV11-3 | . | . | TGTGCCAGCAGCTTAGGCTCTAGCGTTGATACGCAGTATTTT | CASSLGSSVDTQYF
TRBJ2-5 | TRBV6-5 | once | . | TGTGCCAGCAGTTCCTTAGGGGCCAAACGGGAGACCCAGTACTTC | CASSSLGAKRETQYF
TRBJ1-3 | TRBV7-9 | . | . | TGTGCCAGCAGCCATGTGTCCGGAAACACCATATATTTT | CASSHVSGNTIYF